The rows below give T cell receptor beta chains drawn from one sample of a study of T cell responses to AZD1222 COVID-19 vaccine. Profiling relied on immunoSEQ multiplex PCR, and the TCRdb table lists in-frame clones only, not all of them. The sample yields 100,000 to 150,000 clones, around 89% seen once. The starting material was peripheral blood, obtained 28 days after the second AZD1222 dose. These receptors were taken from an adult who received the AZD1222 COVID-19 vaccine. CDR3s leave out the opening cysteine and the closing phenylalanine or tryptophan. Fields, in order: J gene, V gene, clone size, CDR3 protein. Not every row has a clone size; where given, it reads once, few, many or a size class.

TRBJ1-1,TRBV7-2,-,ASSRRGTGTEAF
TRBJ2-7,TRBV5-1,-,ASSLFSGSGYEQY
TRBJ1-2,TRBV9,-,ASSFEGGNDGYT
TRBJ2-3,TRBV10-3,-,AISELGGRTDTQY
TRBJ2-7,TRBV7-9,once,ASSLSYGLAGGSSYEQY
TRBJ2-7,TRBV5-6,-,ASSSSPFRRESEQY
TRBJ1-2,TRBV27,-,ASSLSTGGSSNYGYT
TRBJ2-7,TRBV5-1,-,ASRLGLAGSYEQY
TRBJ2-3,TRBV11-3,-,ASSLAERGISTDTQY
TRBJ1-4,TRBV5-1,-,ASSARPDFRTGEVVMIEKEKLF
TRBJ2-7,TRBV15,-,ATSRGGTDKLSEQY
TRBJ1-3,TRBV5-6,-,ASSLVPGNGNTIY
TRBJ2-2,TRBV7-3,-,ASRVAPGNTGELF
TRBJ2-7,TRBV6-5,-,ASSVSSGRSYEQY
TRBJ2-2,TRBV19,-,ASSATGPGELF
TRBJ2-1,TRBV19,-,ASSTTSGRADEQF
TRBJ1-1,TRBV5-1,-,ASRSDLNTEAF
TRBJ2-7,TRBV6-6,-,ASSLSGSSYEQY
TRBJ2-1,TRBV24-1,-,ATSDGTGRGPYNEQF
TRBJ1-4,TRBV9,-,ASSVGGGDEKLF
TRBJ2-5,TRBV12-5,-,ASGLVRTSTPDRETQY
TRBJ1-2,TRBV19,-,ASNPDTDYGYT
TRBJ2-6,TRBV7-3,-,ASSPMPGANVLT
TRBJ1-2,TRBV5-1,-,ASSLVSGMDGYT
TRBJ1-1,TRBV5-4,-,ASSSPSGRVNTEAF
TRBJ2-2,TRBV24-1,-,ATSDRGQGFTGELF
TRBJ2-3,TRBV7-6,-,ASSLLAGGPADTQY
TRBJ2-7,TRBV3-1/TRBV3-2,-,ASSQAGTGTFYEQY
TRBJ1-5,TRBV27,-,ASGSFGLGPNQPQH
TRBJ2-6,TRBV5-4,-,ASSTAGTGANVLT
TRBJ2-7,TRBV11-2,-,ASSLVRSYEQY
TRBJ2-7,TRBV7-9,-,ASSLGDGEQY
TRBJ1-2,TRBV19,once,ASSRVGGDSGYT
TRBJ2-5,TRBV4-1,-,ASSQRGLAGVQETQY
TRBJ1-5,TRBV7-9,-,ASSPWRVGSNQPQH
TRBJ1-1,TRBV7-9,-,ASSLAQGYTEAF
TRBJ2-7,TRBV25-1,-,ASSDWGSYEQY
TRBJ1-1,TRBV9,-,ASSVDFALNTEAF
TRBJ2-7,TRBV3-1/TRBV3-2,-,ASSRLGQGRTYEQY
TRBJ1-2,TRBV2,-,ASSEAVWQVGYT
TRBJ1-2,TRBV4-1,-,ASRATGGSNYGYT
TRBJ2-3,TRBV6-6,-,ASRPLRITDTQY
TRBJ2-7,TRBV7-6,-,ASSFRGGKDEQY
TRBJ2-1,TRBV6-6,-,ASSHLGQGDPRKTSGSYNEQF
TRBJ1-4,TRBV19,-,ASTPIGERDEKLF
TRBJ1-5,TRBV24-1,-,ATSGTLSNQPQH
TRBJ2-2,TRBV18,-,ASSPDRVTGELF
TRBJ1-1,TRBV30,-,AWSAMNTEAF
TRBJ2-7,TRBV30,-,AWRAGHYEQY
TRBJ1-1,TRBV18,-,ASSPTGPNTEAF
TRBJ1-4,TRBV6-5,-,ASRRDRSREKLF
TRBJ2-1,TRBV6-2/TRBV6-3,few,ASSYGGLAGYNEQF
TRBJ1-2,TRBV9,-,ASSVGDSRNGYT
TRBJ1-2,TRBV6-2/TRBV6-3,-,ASSYGIYGYT
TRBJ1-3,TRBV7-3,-,ASSVGGSSGNTIY
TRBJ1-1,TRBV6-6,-,ASSVRRGLNTEAF
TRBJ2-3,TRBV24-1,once,ATSEALAGSTDTQY
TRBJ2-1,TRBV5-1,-,ASSRQDGSSRQF
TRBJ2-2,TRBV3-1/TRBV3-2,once,ASSQWGGGHTGELF
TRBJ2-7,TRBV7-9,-,ASSLGDYEQY